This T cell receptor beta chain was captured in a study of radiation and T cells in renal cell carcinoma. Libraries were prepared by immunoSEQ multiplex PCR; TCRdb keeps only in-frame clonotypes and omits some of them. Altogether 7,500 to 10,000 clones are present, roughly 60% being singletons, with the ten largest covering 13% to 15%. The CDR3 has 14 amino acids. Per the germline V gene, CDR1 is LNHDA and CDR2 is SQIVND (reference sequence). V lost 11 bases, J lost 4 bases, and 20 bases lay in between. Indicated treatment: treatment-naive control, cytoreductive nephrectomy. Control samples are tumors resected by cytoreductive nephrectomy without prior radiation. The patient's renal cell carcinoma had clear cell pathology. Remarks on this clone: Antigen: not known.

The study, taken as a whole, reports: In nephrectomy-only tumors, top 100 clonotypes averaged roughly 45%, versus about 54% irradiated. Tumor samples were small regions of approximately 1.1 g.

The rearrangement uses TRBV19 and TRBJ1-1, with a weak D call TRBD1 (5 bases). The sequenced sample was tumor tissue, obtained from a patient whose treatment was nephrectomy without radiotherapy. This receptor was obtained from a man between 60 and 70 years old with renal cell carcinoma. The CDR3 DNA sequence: TGTGCCTCCAAATCCGAGGGGTCGGGCACTGAAGCTTTCTTT. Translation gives CASKSEGSGTEAFF.